Sequencing of this T cell receptor beta chain was carried out in a study of T cells after yellow fever vaccination. The study's findings and limits: Across the CD4 and CD8 compartments, a small share of clonotypes was present in both.

TCRdb redid the calling of the 5' RACE reads with MiXCR, one entry per CDR3 protein. The data show about 400,000 distinct CDR3 sequences, with 6.2% seen just once and over 14% held by the top ten. To note about this clonotype: Its matching antigen is unknown.

V lost 6 bases, J lost 9 bases, and 8 bases stayed unmatched. Germline V gene sequence: CDR1 MNHEY, CDR2 SMNVEV (reference sequence). The CDR3 spans 14 residues. The sample consisted of PBMCs, taken 5 days after the yellow fever booster vaccination. J is TRBJ2-1 and V is TRBV27; 10 positions match TRBD2. This TCR was recovered from a young man who received the YFV17D yellow fever vaccine. This CDR3 is CASRLAGAPIEQFF. In DNA, the CDR3 is TGTGCCAGCAGGCTAGCGGGAGCCCCTATTGAGCAGTTCTTC.